Below, 23 T cell receptor beta chains from the same sample are listed, as sequenced in a study of beta chain features in type 1 diabetes. Study results and caveats: In all four CD4+ subsets, TCRB CDR3 length was significantly, moderately reduced in type 1 diabetes.

Which antigens these TCRs recognize remains unknown. Reverse transcribing all isolated RNA meant expressed TCRB transcripts were sequenced. This table comes from immunoSEQ multiplex PCR, and its TCRdb copy is limited to in-frame clones, with some not included. The sample records roughly 730,000 clones, 13% being singletons. Sequencing was performed on naive CD4+ T cells from blood. These receptors all stem from a man between 18 and 35 years old with type 1 diabetes.

This clone was seen only a few times. The V and J genes are TRBV30 and TRBJ1-4; D gene unclear. Trimming took off 3 bases at V and 13 bases at J, with 15 bases between the two ends. The germline V gene has CDR1 GTSNPN and CDR2 SVGIG (reference sequence). This CDR3 contains 12 residues. CDR3 bases: TGTGCCTGGAGCCATTACACGGCGTCACTGTTTTTT. This encodes CAWSHYTASLFF.

This clone was seen a few times. The rearrangement uses TRBV14 and TRBJ2-5, with D tentatively TRBD1 (6 bases). V lost 5 bases and J 4 bases, leaving 8 bases between the germline ends. From germline, CDR1 is SGHDN and CDR2 FVKESK. This CDR3 has 12 amino acids. The CDR3 sequence is CASSAGVETQYF. In nucleotides, the CDR3 is TGTGCCAGCAGCGCAGGGGTAGAGACCCAGTACTTC.

The J gene is TRBJ2-6, the V gene TRBV18; 7 nucleotides match TRBD1. In germline, CDR1 is KGHSH, CDR2 LQKENI. The CDR3 has 15 amino acids. The V and J ends lost 6 bases and 4 bases, in that order; junction bases with no gene match: 6. The CDR3 is CASSQTGSGANVLTF. The DNA of the CDR3 is TGTGCCAGCTCCCAGACAGGGTCCGGGGCCAACGTCCTGACTTTC.

V gene TRBV7-9 combines with J gene TRBJ2-2, with D hard to call. The CDR3 is 12 residues long. V lost 3 bases, J lost 6 bases, and 5 bases lay in between. The germline CDR1 and CDR2 sequences are SEHNR and FQNEAQ (reference sequence). CDR3 bases: TGTGCCAGCAGCTTTCTGGCCGGGGAGCTGTTTTTT. Protein product: CASSFLAGELFF.

This chain links TRBV4-1 with TRBJ1-2; a possible D gene is TRBD1 (6 bases). V lost 3 bases, J lost 2 bases, and 16 bases lay in between. Germline CDR1 is MGHRA and CDR2 is YSYEKL. CDR3 length: 16 residues. CDR3: CASSQGFQGINYGYTF. The CDR3 DNA sequence: TGCGCCAGCAGCCAGGGCTTCCAGGGGATAAACTATGGCTACACCTTC.

The rearrangement joins TRBV7-8 to TRBJ1-5, with D perhaps matching TRBD1 (6 bases). CDR1 is SGHVS, CDR2 FQNEAQ, per germline. V was trimmed by 1 base and J by 2 bases, leaving 9 bases between them. CDR3 length: 15 amino acids. CDR3 sequence (DNA): TGTGCCAGCAGCTTAGGGACAGCGGGCAATCAGCCCCAGCATTTT. Translating gives CASSLGTAGNQPQHF.

This sequence joins TRBV5-6 and TRBJ1-4; TRBD1 matches 10 bases. Germline V gives CDR1 SGHDT, CDR2 YYEEEE. The V gene end was trimmed by 5 bases and the J gene end by 0 bases; junction bases not matched to a gene: 4. CDR3 size: 16 residues. The CDR3 protein is CASRPDRGATNEKLFF. The CDR3 bases are TGTGCCAGCAGACCGGACAGGGGGGCAACTAATGAAAAACTGTTTTTT.

This clone was counted between two and nine times. This chain connects TRBV2 to TRBJ1-2, with D possibly TRBD1 on 5 matching bases. Germline V CDR1 and CDR2: SNHLY, FYNNEI. CDR3 length: 14 amino acids. V lost 1 base and J lost 0, with 6 bases in between. DNA for the CDR3: TGTGCCAGCAGTGAAGGCAGGGCTAACTATGGCTACACCTTC. Residues: CASSEGRANYGYTF.

The chain uses TRBV13 and TRBJ1-1, with 9 bases lining up with TRBD1. Trimming at V came to 4 bases and at J to 3 bases, leaving 6 bases not matched to a gene. Germline loops: CDR1 PRHDT, CDR2 FYEKMQ (reference sequence). The length of the CDR3 is 15 residues. CDR3 bases: TGTGCCAGCAGCTGGTACAGGGGGCGTTACACTGAAGCTTTCTTT. Translation: CASSWYRGRYTEAFF.

This clone was picked up a small number of times. The rearrangement uses TRBV4-2 and TRBJ1-4; a possible D gene is TRBD1 (6 bases). Between the trimmed V and J ends, which lost 3 bases and 4 bases, there was a span of 18 bases. The CDR3 spans 17 residues. Germline loops: CDR1 LGHNA, CDR2 YNFKEQ. CDR3 region: CASSHSPGGALNEKLFF. The DNA of the CDR3 is TGTGCCAGCAGCCACAGCCCCGGGGGGGCCCTTAATGAAAAACTGTTTTTT.

This clone has just a few counts. The chain uses TRBV7-9 and TRBJ1-4; D is uncertain. The CDR3 has 11 residues. CDR1 and CDR2 from the germline V gene are SEHNR and FQNEAQ (reference sequence). The ends were cut back, 2 bases at V and 5 bases at J, with 0 bases in the middle. CDR3 protein: CASSLNEKLFF. CDR3 DNA: TGTGCCAGCAGCTTAAATGAAAAACTGTTTTTT.

About this clone: A junction boundary mismatches the germline segment, possibly from a read error. V gene TRBV2 combines with J gene TRBJ1-5; 12 nucleotides match TRBD1. The CDR3 loop spans 14 amino acids. The germline V gene encodes CDR1 SNHLY and CDR2 FYNNEI. CDR3 in amino acids: CASTGTGGNQPQHF. The CDR3 DNA reads TGTGCCAGCACCGGGACAGGGGGCAACCAGCCCCAGCATTTT.

The rearrangement links TRBV11-2 to TRBJ2-3; TRBD2 matches 11 bases. V was clipped by 7 bases and J by 2 bases; unmatched bases: 8. The CDR3 consists of 16 residues. From germline, CDR1 is SGHAT and CDR2 FQNNGV. The CDR3 coding sequence is TGTGCCAGCAACCCACTAGCGGGGGTTGCCACAGATACGCAGTATTTT. Translating it yields CASNPLAGVATDTQYF.

A few counts support this clone. This chain connects TRBV7-3 to TRBJ2-7; TRBD1 matches 7 bases. The germline V gene has CDR1 SGHTA and CDR2 FQGTGA. The V segment lost 5 bases and the J segment 3 bases; nucleotides outside the gene matches: 10. This CDR3 is 15 amino acids long. The CDR3 DNA follows: TGTGCCAGCAGCCCGACCGGGACAGATAACTACGAGCAGTACTTC. Its translation: CASSPTGTDNYEQYF.

This clone was observed a handful of times. In nucleotides, the CDR3 is TGTGCCAGCAGCCCCCCGACGGGGGGCGGTGAAGCTTTCTTT. As protein: CASSPPTGGGEAFF. The chain has TRBV28 and TRBJ1-1; tentative D call: TRBD1 (6 bases). V lost 6 bases, J lost 7 bases, and 18 bases lay in between. Per germline, CDR1 MDHEN and CDR2 SYDVKM. This CDR3 is built from 14 residues. Looking up the rest from reference TRBV28 and TRBJ1-1 gives the full variable domain: DVKVTQSSRYLVKRTGEKVFLECVQDMDHENMFWYRQDPGLGLRLIYFSYDVKMKEKGDIPEGYSVSREKKERFSLILESASTNQTSMYLCASSPPTGGGEAFFGQGTRLTVV.

Only a few counts were recorded for this clone. The gene calls are TRBV10-3 and TRBJ2-1; TRBD2 matches 11 bases. J was trimmed by 4 bases and V by 5 bases; bases with no gene match: 1. Germline loops: CDR1 ENHRY, CDR2 SYGVKD. CDR3 length equals 14 residues. CDR3 coding DNA: TGTGCCATCAGTCCTAGCGGGGGGTACAATGAGCAGTTCTTC. Residues: CAISPSGGYNEQFF.

The chain carries TRBV7-2 and TRBJ2-1; unclear D gene. V was shortened by 5 bases and J by 4 bases, with 3 bases between the two germline ends. This CDR3 region has 11 residues. Germline CDR1 and CDR2: SGHTA and FQGNSA. CDR3 bases: TGTGCCAGCAGCGTTTACAATGAGCAGTTCTTC. Translated: CASSVYNEQFF.

This clone was seen only a few times. The V call is TRBV27, the J call TRBJ2-5; 8 bases are a match to TRBD1. Germline-derived CDR1 and CDR2 are MNHEY and SMNVEV (reference sequence). V shed 6 bases, J shed 7 bases, and the junction held 7 bases outside the gene matches. The CDR3 runs 13 residues. CDR3 protein: CASSQTGVATQYF. CDR3 DNA sequence: TGTGCCAGCAGCCAGACAGGGGTGGCGACCCAGTACTTC.

The chain combines TRBV7-9 with TRBJ2-3; 11 bases are shared with TRBD2. The CDR3 has 18 residues. The V gene end was trimmed by 4 bases and the J gene end by 0 bases; junction bases not matched to a gene: 9. Germline CDR1 and CDR2: SEHNR and FQNEAQ (reference sequence). This chain's CDR3 is CASSWGLGTSGSTDTQYF. CDR3 nucleotide sequence: TGTGCCAGCAGCTGGGGTCTCGGGACTAGCGGTAGCACAGATACGCAGTATTTT.

In this sample, this clone turned up a few times. The gene calls are TRBV5-4 and TRBJ2-2; 7 bases line up with TRBD1. Germline values: CDR1 SGHNT, CDR2 YYREEE (reference sequence). The CDR3 contains 13 residues. Unmatched junction bases numbered 1, after V lost 4 bases and J lost 4 bases. The CDR3, as DNA: TGTGCCAGCAGCCGACAGGGCACCGGGGAGCTGTTTTTT. Protein: CASSRQGTGELFF.

This clone has a handful of counts. The gene calls are TRBV28 and TRBJ1-6; D remains ambiguous. With 3 bases removed from V and 4 bases from J, the gap between germline ends came to 13 bases. The CDR3 totals 16 residues. Per the germline V gene, CDR1 is MDHEN and CDR2 is SYDVKM. CDR3 loop: CASSFSARSYNSPLHF. The CDR3 DNA is TGTGCCAGCAGTTTTTCGGCACGATCTTATAATTCACCCCTCCACTTT.

This clone was seen a handful of times. This chain joins TRBV4-2 and TRBJ1-1, with TRBD1 matching 7 bases. V shed 4 bases, J shed 0 bases, and the junction held 20 bases outside the gene matches. CDR1 is LGHNA, CDR2 YNFKEQ, per germline. CDR3 length equals 20 residues. The CDR3 DNA reads TGTGCCAGCAGCCTTTACCTGGGAGGGACAGATCTCGAATTGAACACTGAAGCTTTCTTT. Amino acid sequence: CASSLYLGGTDLELNTEAFF.

The chain combines TRBV25-1 with TRBJ1-6, with no clear D. From germline, CDR1 is MGHDK and CDR2 SYGVNS. Deletions cut 5 bases from V and 10 bases from J, with 18 bases between. The CDR3 is made up of 15 amino acids. The CDR3 region is CASSPPGSALSPLHF. CDR3 sequence (DNA): TGTGCCAGCAGTCCGCCAGGATCCGCTTTATCACCCCTCCACTTT.